A selection of T cell receptor beta chains follows, all from one sample in a study of T cell responses to AZD1222 COVID-19 vaccine. TCRdb's table, derived via immunoSEQ multiplex PCR, lists solely in-frame clones and lacks some. Counted here are over 150,000 clones, 90% to 95% occurring once; the ten biggest clones make up under 1.1%. The sequences come from peripheral blood, collected 28 days after the second dose of the MenACWY control vaccine. Receptor source: an adult who received the MenACWY meningococcal vaccine as a control. Both conserved end residues are part of each CDR3. Fields, in order: V gene, clone size, J gene, CDR3 length, D gene, CDR3 protein, CDR3 DNA. The D gene is left open where the match is weak. Clone size, where shown, is once, few, many, or a class for clones that have expanded.

V gene: TRBV18; clone size: -; J gene: TRBJ1-2; CDR3 length: 14; D gene: -; CDR3 protein: CASSPPLQTYGYTF; CDR3 DNA: TGTGCCAGCTCACCCCCGCTACAGACCTATGGCTACACCTTC
V gene: TRBV28; clone size: -; J gene: TRBJ1-2; CDR3 length: 11; D gene: -; CDR3 protein: CASSRPTGYTF; CDR3 DNA: TGTGCCAGCAGTCGACCTACTGGCTACACCTTC
V gene: TRBV21-1; clone size: -; J gene: TRBJ1-2; CDR3 length: 15; D gene: -; CDR3 protein: CASSKVGPDYYGYTF; CDR3 DNA: TGTGCCAGCAGCAAAGTGGGGCCAGACTACTATGGCTACACCTTC
V gene: TRBV7-7; clone size: -; J gene: TRBJ2-3; CDR3 length: 16; D gene: TRBD2; CDR3 protein: CASSPTSGGVTDTQYF; CDR3 DNA: TGTGCTAGCAGCCCGACTAGCGGGGGGGTCACAGATACGCAGTATTTT
V gene: TRBV7-2; clone size: few; J gene: TRBJ2-2; CDR3 length: 15; D gene: -; CDR3 protein: CASRTGGGDTGELFF; CDR3 DNA: TGTGCCAGCAGGACTGGAGGGGGGGACACCGGGGAGCTGTTTTTT
V gene: TRBV5-1; clone size: -; J gene: TRBJ2-3; CDR3 length: 13; D gene: TRBD2; CDR3 protein: CASGSGGENTQYF; CDR3 DNA: TGCGCCAGCGGGTCTGGGGGGGAAAATACGCAGTATTTT
V gene: TRBV5-1; clone size: -; J gene: TRBJ1-1; CDR3 length: 14; D gene: -; CDR3 protein: CASSHRDPNTEAFF; CDR3 DNA: TGCGCCAGCAGCCACCGGGACCCTAACACTGAAGCTTTCTTT
V gene: TRBV12-3/TRBV12-4; clone size: -; J gene: TRBJ1-6; CDR3 length: 13; D gene: -; CDR3 protein: CASWSSYNSPLHF; CDR3 DNA: TGTGCCAGCTGGAGCTCCTATAATTCACCCCTCCACTTT
V gene: TRBV28; clone size: -; J gene: TRBJ1-1; CDR3 length: 13; D gene: TRBD1; CDR3 protein: CASSTAGGRWAFF; CDR3 DNA: TGTGCCAGCAGTACAGCAGGGGGCCGGTGGGCTTTCTTT
V gene: TRBV6-5; clone size: -; J gene: TRBJ1-5; CDR3 length: 15; D gene: TRBD1; CDR3 protein: CASSAGTGPIKPQHF; CDR3 DNA: TGTGCCAGCAGCGCCGGGACAGGGCCCATAAAGCCCCAGCATTTT
V gene: TRBV11-2; clone size: -; J gene: TRBJ2-3; CDR3 length: 16; D gene: TRBD2; CDR3 protein: CASSLSPSGGTDTQYF; CDR3 DNA: TGTGCCAGCAGCTTATCCCCTAGCGGGGGCACAGATACGCAGTATTTT
V gene: TRBV6-6; clone size: once; J gene: TRBJ2-7; CDR3 length: 15; D gene: -; CDR3 protein: CASSYGASSSYEQYF; CDR3 DNA: TGTGCCAGCAGTTACGGGGCCTCGAGCTCCTACGAGCAGTACTTC
V gene: TRBV9; clone size: -; J gene: TRBJ1-3; CDR3 length: 13; D gene: -; CDR3 protein: CASSVGLGNTIYF; CDR3 DNA: TGTGCCAGCAGCGTAGGTTTGGGAAACACCATATATTTT
V gene: TRBV10-3; clone size: once; J gene: TRBJ1-5; CDR3 length: 14; D gene: -; CDR3 protein: CAISPQGVNQPQHF; CDR3 DNA: TGTGCCATCAGTCCCCAGGGAGTCAATCAGCCCCAGCATTTT
V gene: TRBV18; clone size: -; J gene: TRBJ1-3; CDR3 length: 16; D gene: -; CDR3 protein: CASSPPVKGTGNTIYF; CDR3 DNA: TGTGCCAGCTCACCACCGGTTAAGGGGACTGGAAACACCATATATTTT
V gene: TRBV7-9; clone size: -; J gene: TRBJ2-3; CDR3 length: 16; D gene: -; CDR3 protein: CASSLTTSSSTDTQYF; CDR3 DNA: TGTGCCAGCAGCTTAACGACATCGTCTAGCACAGATACGCAGTATTTT
V gene: TRBV7-9; clone size: once; J gene: TRBJ1-1; CDR3 length: 12; D gene: -; CDR3 protein: CASSRHSEEAFF; CDR3 DNA: TGTGCCAGCAGCCGACATAGCGAAGAAGCTTTCTTT
V gene: TRBV10-3; clone size: -; J gene: TRBJ1-5; CDR3 length: 14; D gene: -; CDR3 protein: CAISEDSINQPQHF; CDR3 DNA: TGTGCCATCAGTGAGGACAGCATCAATCAGCCCCAGCATTTT
V gene: TRBV11-2; clone size: -; J gene: TRBJ1-2; CDR3 length: 15; D gene: TRBD1; CDR3 protein: CASSETTGGFPGYTF; CDR3 DNA: TGTGCCAGCAGCGAAACTACAGGGGGTTTCCCTGGCTACACCTTC
V gene: TRBV4-1; clone size: -; J gene: TRBJ1-5; CDR3 length: 15; D gene: -; CDR3 protein: CASSQGAGNNQPQHF; CDR3 DNA: TGCGCCAGCAGCCAAGGAGCGGGAAACAATCAGCCCCAGCATTTT
V gene: TRBV14; clone size: -; J gene: TRBJ1-2; CDR3 length: 16; D gene: -; CDR3 protein: CASSQDSLWGGYGYTF; CDR3 DNA: TGTGCCAGCAGCCAAGATTCCCTTTGGGGTGGCTATGGCTACACCTTC
V gene: TRBV4-2; clone size: -; J gene: TRBJ1-6; CDR3 length: 16; D gene: -; CDR3 protein: CASSQSGSGKNSPLHF; CDR3 DNA: TGTGCCAGCAGCCAGTCAGGGTCCGGGAAAAATTCACCCCTCCACTTT
V gene: TRBV10-3; clone size: -; J gene: TRBJ2-1; CDR3 length: 16; D gene: TRBD2; CDR3 protein: CAISESRTSGGNEQFF; CDR3 DNA: TGTGCCATCAGTGAGTCGAGGACTAGCGGGGGGAATGAGCAGTTCTTC
V gene: TRBV19; clone size: -; J gene: TRBJ2-3; CDR3 length: 16; D gene: -; CDR3 protein: CASSIDLYRMGDTQYF; CDR3 DNA: TGTGCCAGTAGTATAGATCTTTACCGGATGGGGGATACGCAGTATTTT
V gene: TRBV3-1/TRBV3-2; clone size: -; J gene: TRBJ2-3; CDR3 length: 11; D gene: -; CDR3 protein: CASGSSDTQYF; CDR3 DNA: TGTGCCAGCGGATCGTCAGATACGCAGTATTTT
V gene: TRBV27; clone size: -; J gene: TRBJ1-5; CDR3 length: 16; D gene: TRBD1; CDR3 protein: CASSLSWQGASQPQHF; CDR3 DNA: TGTGCCAGCAGTTTATCGTGGCAGGGGGCTTCCCAGCCCCAGCATTTT
V gene: TRBV23-1; clone size: -; J gene: TRBJ1-3; CDR3 length: 14; D gene: -; CDR3 protein: CALWNRARGNTIYF; CDR3 DNA: TGCGCCCTCTGGAATAGGGCAAGGGGAAACACCATATATTTT
V gene: TRBV4-2; clone size: -; J gene: TRBJ1-4; CDR3 length: 15; D gene: -; CDR3 protein: CASSQDLRVGEKLFF; CDR3 DNA: TGTGCCAGCAGCCAAGATTTACGGGTTGGGGAAAAACTGTTTTTT
V gene: TRBV15; clone size: -; J gene: TRBJ1-1; CDR3 length: 16; D gene: -; CDR3 protein: CATSRDLGPIGAEAFF; CDR3 DNA: TGTGCCACCAGCAGAGATCTGGGTCCTATTGGCGCTGAAGCTTTCTTT
V gene: TRBV5-8; clone size: -; J gene: TRBJ1-2; CDR3 length: 15; D gene: -; CDR3 protein: CASSLPQTATYGYTF; CDR3 DNA: TGTGCCAGCAGCCTACCTCAGACAGCTACCTATGGCTACACCTTC
V gene: TRBV29-1; clone size: -; J gene: TRBJ1-3; CDR3 length: 15; D gene: -; CDR3 protein: CSVSLDGYSGNTIYF; CDR3 DNA: TGCAGCGTCTCCCTGGACGGATACTCTGGAAACACCATATATTTT
V gene: TRBV3-1/TRBV3-2; clone size: -; J gene: TRBJ1-2; CDR3 length: 14; D gene: TRBD1; CDR3 protein: CASSQGQGGGGYTF; CDR3 DNA: TGTGCCAGCAGTCAAGGACAGGGAGGTGGTGGCTACACCTTC
V gene: TRBV30; clone size: -; J gene: TRBJ1-5; CDR3 length: 13; D gene: -; CDR3 protein: CAWSVGGNQPQHF; CDR3 DNA: TGTGCCTGGAGTGTTGGTGGCAATCAGCCCCAGCATTTT
V gene: TRBV19; clone size: -; J gene: TRBJ2-2; CDR3 length: 15; D gene: TRBD1; CDR3 protein: CASSAGTGRFGELFF; CDR3 DNA: TGTGCCAGTAGTGCCGGGACAGGGAGGTTCGGGGAGCTGTTTTTT
V gene: TRBV6-2/TRBV6-3; clone size: -; J gene: TRBJ2-7; CDR3 length: 16; D gene: TRBD1; CDR3 protein: CASSLPPRTGSYEQYF; CDR3 DNA: TGTGCCAGCAGTCTTCCCCCCAGGACAGGGTCTTACGAGCAGTACTTC
V gene: TRBV21-1; clone size: -; J gene: TRBJ1-1; CDR3 length: 14; D gene: -; CDR3 protein: CASPGEPVNTEAFF; CDR3 DNA: TGTGCCAGTCCGGGAGAACCAGTGAACACTGAAGCTTTCTTT
V gene: TRBV6-2/TRBV6-3; clone size: -; J gene: TRBJ2-3; CDR3 length: 14; D gene: -; CDR3 protein: CASSYGPSRDTQYF; CDR3 DNA: TGTGCCAGCAGTTATGGTCCTTCGAGAGATACGCAGTATTTT
V gene: TRBV30; clone size: -; J gene: TRBJ1-6; CDR3 length: 13; D gene: -; CDR3 protein: CAWGGQFSSPLHF; CDR3 DNA: TGTGCCTGGGGCGGACAGTTCTCATCACCCCTCCACTTT
V gene: TRBV10-3; clone size: few; J gene: TRBJ2-3; CDR3 length: 17; D gene: -; CDR3 protein: CAISPNRRGHGTDTQYF; CDR3 DNA: TGTGCCATCAGTCCCAACCGACGTGGTCACGGCACAGATACGCAGTATTTT
V gene: TRBV3-1/TRBV3-2; clone size: -; J gene: TRBJ1-3; CDR3 length: 16; D gene: -; CDR3 protein: CASSAQGRGSGNTIYF; CDR3 DNA: TGTGCCAGCAGCGCCCAGGGACGGGGCTCTGGAAACACCATATATTTT
V gene: TRBV5-5; clone size: -; J gene: TRBJ2-5; CDR3 length: 13; D gene: TRBD1; CDR3 protein: CASSPTGSETQYF; CDR3 DNA: TGTGCCAGCAGCCCGACAGGGTCAGAGACCCAGTACTTC
V gene: TRBV4-3; clone size: few; J gene: TRBJ1-5; CDR3 length: 16; D gene: TRBD1; CDR3 protein: CASSQDATGVRQPQHF; CDR3 DNA: TGCGCCAGCAGCCAAGACGCTACAGGGGTTAGGCAGCCCCAGCATTTT
V gene: TRBV30; clone size: -; J gene: TRBJ1-2; CDR3 length: 13; D gene: TRBD1; CDR3 protein: CAWSQLQGVGYTF; CDR3 DNA: TGTGCCTGGAGTCAACTACAGGGGGTTGGCTACACCTTC